One and the same sample provided the 24 T cell receptor beta chains below, sequenced in a study of human T cells and chemical hapten exposure. TCRdb re-derived calls from the RACE reads in MiXCR, one entry per CDR3 protein. The profile shows about 71,000 distinct CDR3 sequences, 11% of them singletons. The time point: patch test 3, about 24 weeks after DPC sensitization. This sample's treatment: therapeutic diphenylcyclopropenone sensitization with weekly scalp DPC. The sequenced sample was whole blood, obtained in connection with sensitization to the hapten diphenylcyclopropenone (DPC). These receptors all come from a woman in her forties or fifties with alopecia areata. Some clones in this sample may be carry-over from other donors' samples.

This chain joins TRBV12-3 or TRBV12-4 and TRBJ1-1, with D unclear. Trimming left V 3 bases short and J 7 bases short, with 9 bases between. The CDR3 contains 12 residues. CDR3 amino acids: CASSFVGYEAFF. The CDR3, as DNA: TGTGCCAGCAGTTTCGTCGGTTATGAAGCTTTCTTT.

This clonotype turned up a few times. The chain has TRBV7-9 and TRBJ1-4, with 7 bases matching TRBD1. Germline lookup yields CDR1 SEHNR and CDR2 FQNEAQ (reference sequence). There are 14 residues in the CDR3. The V gene end was trimmed by 5 bases and the J gene end by 8 bases; junction bases not matched to a gene: 8. CDR3 residues: CASSPQTGKEKLFF. In DNA, the CDR3 is TGTGCCAGCAGCCCCCAGACAGGGAAAGAAAAACTGTTTTTT.

This clonotype occurred a few times. The chain employs TRBV5-3 and TRBJ2-1; D gene unclear. TRBV5-3 is an open reading frame, and its role is uncertain. This CDR3 is built from 13 residues. V was shortened by 0 bases and J by 9 bases, with 10 bases between the two germline ends. The CDR3, as DNA: TGTGCCAGAAGCTTGGTCACGAGACCTGAGCAGTTCTTC. This encodes CARSLVTRPEQFF.

This clonotype was recorded at least ten times. The V gene is TRBV12-3 or TRBV12-4, the J gene TRBJ2-2, with TRBD2 matching over 8 bases. The CDR3 runs 13 residues. V trimming: 11 bases; J trimming: 0 bases; junction bases outside the gene matches: 2. The CDR3 here is CAAGGPNTGELFF. Written as DNA, the CDR3 is TGTGCCGCGGGGGGTCCGAACACCGGGGAGCTGTTTTTT.

This clonotype was detected ten times or more. The chain combines TRBV15 with TRBJ1-1; D not resolved. V dropped 0 bases and J dropped 1 base, with 6 bases sitting between them. The CDR3 runs 14 residues. CDR1 and CDR2 from the germline V gene are LNHNV and YYDKDF (reference sequence). CDR3 sequence (DNA): TGTGCCACCAGCAGAGATCCCACGAACACTGAAGCTTTCTTT. Amino acids: CATSRDPTNTEAFF.

The J gene is TRBJ2-4, the V gene TRBV6-5, with 7 bases aligning to TRBD1. The V gene's germline CDR1 is MNHEY and CDR2 SVGAGI. The CDR3 spans 14 residues. V lost 5 bases, J lost 3 bases, and 4 bases stayed unmatched. CDR3 DNA sequence: TGTGCCAGCAGTACCCGGGACAGCAAAAACATTCAGTACTTC. This sequence encodes CASSTRDSKNIQYF.

This clonotype was counted at least ten times. The chain couples TRBV18 to TRBJ2-3; the D is unclear. Germline loops: CDR1 KGHSH, CDR2 LQKENI. V lost 2 bases to trimming and J lost 0 bases, with 12 bases between them. The CDR3 has 16 residues. The CDR3 coding sequence is TGTGCCAGCTCACCATTCGTCCAAACTAGCACAGATACGCAGTATTTT. Amino acids: CASSPFVQTSTDTQYF.

This clonotype occurred many times. CDR3 residues: CASSLRGTYEQYF. The CDR3 coding sequence is TGTGCCAGCAGCTTAAGGGGGACTTACGAGCAGTACTTC. J is TRBJ2-7 and V is TRBV7-9, with D perhaps given as TRBD1 or TRBD2 (6 bases each). Germline V gene data show CDR1 as SEHNR and CDR2 as FQNEAQ (reference sequence). The CDR3 spans 13 residues. V was pared by 2 bases and J by 4 bases, with 9 bases between.

This clonotype was counted at least ten times. The V call is TRBV6-4, the J call TRBJ2-3; no clear D gene. Germline V gene lookup returns CDR1 MRHNA and CDR2 SNTAGT. CDR3 length equals 14 residues. The V end was cut by 7 bases, the J end by 3 bases, with 14 bases between. CDR3 amino acids: CASKVNLQTDTQYF. The CDR3 coding sequence is TGTGCCAGCAAGGTTAATCTCCAGACAGATACGCAGTATTTT.

This clonotype has only a few counts. The rearrangement joins TRBV28 to TRBJ2-3; 7 positions agree with TRBD2. Per germline, CDR1 MDHEN and CDR2 SYDVKM. V lost 6 bases to trimming and J lost 0 bases; unmatched junction nucleotides: 12. The CDR3 spans 17 residues. The CDR3 region has the DNA TGTGCCAGCAGCCAAGTCACTAGCGTAATGAGCACAGATACGCAGTATTTT. It codes for CASSQVTSVMSTDTQYF.

This chain uses TRBV6-4 with TRBJ1-1; TRBD1 might be the D (6 bases). The CDR3 is made up of 16 amino acids. CDR1 MRHNA and CDR2 SNTAGT come from the germline V gene. Deletions cut 8 bases from V and 1 base from J, with 20 bases between. CDR3: CASAAGGAPGNTEAFF. For the CDR3, the DNA is TGTGCCAGCGCTGCGGGGGGGGCGCCCGGGAACACTGAAGCTTTCTTT.

This clonotype was seen ten or more times. The gene calls are TRBV5-1 and TRBJ2-7, with D perhaps TRBD2 (6 bases). CDR3 size: 14 residues. The germline CDR1 and CDR2 sequences are SGHRS and YFSETQ. V was shortened by 4 bases and J by 3 bases, with 14 bases between the two germline ends. The CDR3 is CASSPAGRNYEQYF. In nucleotides, the CDR3 is TGCGCCAGCAGCCCCGCGGGGCGGAACTACGAGCAGTACTTC.

The CDR3 bases are TGTGCCAGCACCGTCGACAGTCGGAACACTGAAGCTTTCTTT. Residues: CASTVDSRNTEAFF. The rearrangement joins TRBV6-6 to TRBJ1-1, with a possible D match to TRBD1 (5 bases). V was trimmed by 7 bases and J by 1 base, leaving 13 bases between them. The CDR3 covers 14 residues. Germline-derived CDR1 and CDR2 are MNHNY and SVGAGI (reference sequence).

The table lists this clonotype with many counts. The chain has TRBV11-2 and TRBJ2-5; D gene unclear. The V and J ends lost 5 bases and 4 bases respectively, with 8 bases between them. Per the germline V gene, CDR1 is SGHAT and CDR2 is FQNNGV. This CDR3 is 12 amino acids long. The CDR3 spells CASSTLGETQYF. DNA of the CDR3: TGTGCCAGCAGCACGCTCGGAGAGACCCAGTACTTC. The variable domain in full, completed from reference TRBV11-2 and TRBJ2-5, reads EAGVAQSPRYKIIEKRQSVAFWCNPISGHATLYWYQQILGQGPKLLIQFQNNGVVDDSQLPKDRFSAERLKGVDSTLKIQPAKLEDSAVYLCASSTLGETQYFGPGTRLLVL.

This clonotype has a handful of counts. The J gene is TRBJ2-6, the V gene TRBV6-5; D unresolved. Germline CDR1 reads MNHEY; CDR2 reads SVGAGI. CDR3 length equals 18 residues. V was clipped by 2 bases and J by 0 bases, with 14 bases between them. The CDR3 sequence is CASSYNSNLYSGANVLTF. CDR3 in DNA: TGTGCCAGCAGTTACAACTCTAATTTATACTCTGGGGCCAACGTCCTGACTTTC.

The rearrangement joins TRBV10-3 to TRBJ2-7; 7 bases map to TRBD1. There are 14 residues in the CDR3. The germline CDR1 and CDR2 sequences are ENHRY and SYGVKD. J gave up 2 bases and V 10 bases, and 11 bases lay outside the gene matches. CDR3 region: CATLAGQDAYEQYF. The CDR3 bases are TGTGCCACCCTCGCCGGACAGGACGCCTACGAGCAGTACTTC.

This clonotype has just a few counts. The V call is TRBV18, the J call TRBJ1-2; possible D gene TRBD1, 6 bases. CDR3 length equals 14 residues. Germline CDR1 is KGHSH and CDR2 is LQKENI. Trimming left V 1 base short and J 3 bases short, with 9 bases between. The CDR3 reads CASSPQGDDYGYTF. CDR3 bases: TGTGCCAGCTCACCACAGGGGGACGACTATGGCTACACCTTC.

This clonotype was detected only a few times. This chain joins TRBV7-6 and TRBJ2-2, with 11 bases matching TRBD1. Germline V lookup: CDR1 SGHVS, CDR2 FNYEAQ. V shed 1 base, J shed 6 bases, and the junction held 4 bases outside the gene matches. The length of the CDR3 is 16 residues. The CDR3 protein is CASSLVGTGGPGELFF. CDR3 DNA: TGTGCCAGCAGCTTAGTCGGGACAGGGGGGCCCGGGGAGCTGTTTTTT.

This clonotype showed up many times. This rearrangement joins TRBV18 to TRBJ1-1; D is undetermined. The germline V and J ends were trimmed by 6 bases and 3 bases, with 11 bases remaining between them. Germline values: CDR1 KGHSH, CDR2 LQKENI. This CDR3 has 13 amino acids. The CDR3 here is CASSRLSDTEAFF. The CDR3, as DNA: TGTGCCAGCTCCAGACTCTCGGACACTGAAGCTTTCTTT.

This clonotype was found many times. It is unclear where the CDR3 begins or ends on the DNA, so no DNA is shown, and the CDR3 is as TCRdb lists it. The gene calls are TRBV11-3 and TRBJ2-7; TRBD1 is the table's D call, not checked against the DNA. A total of 14 residues make up the CDR3, ends included. Germline V gives CDR1 SGHNT, CDR2 YENEEA. CDR3 residues: CASSFGPGDHEQYF.

In its sample, this clonotype was seen a few times. V and J are TRBV21-1 and TRBJ1-2. TRBV21-1 is shown as a pseudogene. CDR3 length: 13 residues. The CDR3 coding sequence is TGTGCCAGCAGCAACGGTCGGCAGGATGGCTACACCTTC. Protein product: CASSNGRQDGYTF.

This clonotype appeared many times. V and J are TRBV5-5 and TRBJ2-7; tentatively, D is TRBD1 (5 bases). The CDR3 is 14 residues long. Germline V lookup: CDR1 SGHKS, CDR2 YYEKEE (reference sequence). V dropped 4 bases and J dropped 0 bases, with 11 bases sitting between them. DNA for the CDR3: TGTGCCAGCAGCCGACAGTTAAGCTCCTACGAGCAGTACTTC. As protein: CASSRQLSSYEQYF.

V and J are TRBV29-1 and TRBJ2-5; 9 nucleotides match TRBD1. Germline-derived CDR1 and CDR2 are SQVTM and ANQGSEA. The CDR3 has 14 residues. V lost 5 bases, J lost 8 bases, and 12 bases stayed unmatched. The CDR3, as DNA: TGCAGCGTTAAGGTGGACAGGGGAATGGGAACCCAGTACTTC. Protein sequence: CSVKVDRGMGTQYF. The variable domain in full, completed from reference TRBV29-1 and TRBJ2-5, reads SAVISQKPSRDICQRGTSLTIQCQVDSQVTMMFWYRQQPGQSLTLIATANQGSEATYESGFVIDKFPISRPNLTFSTLTVSNMSPEDSSIYLCSVKVDRGMGTQYFGPGTRLLVL.

In this sample, this clonotype turned up many times. The chain employs TRBV19 and TRBJ1-2; D uncertain. Germline V gene lookup returns CDR1 LNHDA and CDR2 SQIVND (reference sequence). V gave up 3 bases and J gave up 10 bases, with 18 bases separating them. There are 14 residues in the CDR3. CDR3 DNA sequence: TGTGCCAGTAGTATGGTCCCTTTGGGGTCGGACTACACCTTC. Its translation: CASSMVPLGSDYTF.